A single sample is the source of the 18 T cell receptor beta chains below, sequenced in a study of blood T cell repertoires in COVID-19. TCRdb keeps only in-frame clones here, not all; method: immunoSEQ multiplex PCR. The profile shows about 350,000 clones, around nine tenths of them singletons. The specimen was PBMCs or T cells enriched from blood (not recorded which). These receptors were collected from a woman in her 30s who had been exposed to COVID-19.

The V and J genes are TRBV7-2 and TRBJ1-4; possible D gene TRBD1, 5 bases. V was clipped by 5 bases and J by 8 bases, with 18 bases between them. The CDR3 runs 15 residues. Germline CDR1 reads SGHTA; CDR2 reads FQGNSA. The CDR3 here is CASSGGWGEREKLFF. The CDR3 DNA is TGTGCCAGCAGCGGAGGATGGGGGGAGCGGGAAAAACTGTTTTTT.

V gene TRBV27 combines with J gene TRBJ2-3, with TRBD1 identical over 7 bases. Germline-derived CDR1 and CDR2 are MNHEY and SMNVEV (reference sequence). The CDR3 is 14 amino acids. Unmatched junction bases numbered 4, after V lost 5 bases and J lost 2 bases. CDR3 DNA sequence: TGTGCCAGCAGTGGGGGACAGTTCACAGATACGCAGTATTTT. It translates to CASSGGQFTDTQYF.

The chain uses TRBV19 and TRBJ1-5; D is unresolved. The ends were cut back, 10 bases at V and 0 bases at J, with 13 bases in the middle. The CDR3 extends over 14 amino acids. Germline V gene data show CDR1 as LNHDA and CDR2 as SQIVND (reference sequence). The DNA of the CDR3 is TGTGCCATCAGTCTTGTCCTTAGCAATCAGCCCCAGCATTTT. Amino acids: CAISLVLSNQPQHF.

The chain is built from TRBV15 and TRBJ1-1, with D hard to call. Looked up from germline, CDR1 is LNHNV and CDR2 is YYDKDF (reference sequence). The V and J ends lost 7 bases and 1 base respectively, with 10 bases between them. The CDR3 consists of 13 residues. The CDR3 protein is CATMRLWNTEAFF. In DNA form, the CDR3 reads TGTGCCACCATGCGCCTCTGGAACACTGAAGCTTTCTTT.

V and J are TRBV28 and TRBJ1-2; TRBD1 aligns across 7 bases. The ends lost 5 bases at V and 3 bases at J; junction bases unmatched: 15. Germline values: CDR1 MDHEN, CDR2 SYDVKM. The CDR3 contains 17 residues. In DNA form, the CDR3 reads TGTGCCAGCAGTGGCCGGGACAGCTCCATGGGTTACTATGGCTACACCTTC. Translating it yields CASSGRDSSMGYYGYTF.

The chain recombines TRBV6-2 or TRBV6-3 with TRBJ2-3; 7 bases agree with TRBD2. CDR1 MNHEY and CDR2 SVGEGT come from the germline V gene. The CDR3 sequence is 16 residues long. Trimming at V came to 2 bases and at J to 0 bases, leaving 5 bases not matched to a gene. Here the CDR3 DNA reads TGTGCCAGCAGTTACGGGAGGGGCTCTAGCACAGATACGCAGTATTTT. It translates to CASSYGRGSSTDTQYF.

J is TRBJ1-6 and V is TRBV25-1; D perhaps matches TRBD1 (5 bases). There are 14 residues in the CDR3. Germline V gene sequence: CDR1 MGHDK, CDR2 SYGVNS. V lost 5 bases, J lost 6 bases, and 11 bases lay in between. The CDR3 DNA reads TGTGCCAGCAGTCCGCCCGGGGGTAATTCACCCCTCCACTTT. It specifies CASSPPGGNSPLHF.

This chain joins TRBV11-3 and TRBJ1-6; D is uncertain. Germline V gene lookup returns CDR1 SGHNT and CDR2 YENEEA. V was cut by 4 bases and J by 8 bases, with 6 bases left in between. The CDR3 runs 12 residues. CDR3 nucleotide sequence: TGTGCCAGCAGCTCAAATTATTCACCCCTCCACTTT. This codes for CASSSNYSPLHF.

V usage is TRBV6-5 and J usage is TRBJ2-3; possibly TRBD1 for D (6 bases). The V gene lost 2 bases and the J gene lost 2 bases, with 8 bases spanning the gap. From germline, CDR1 is MNHEY and CDR2 SVGAGI. The CDR3 consists of 14 residues. The CDR3 spells CASSYGGHTDTQYF. CDR3 bases: TGTGCCAGCAGTTACGGGGGACACACAGATACGCAGTATTTT.

The rearrangement uses TRBV12-3 or TRBV12-4 and TRBJ1-2; D remains ambiguous. Between the trimmed V and J ends, which lost 1 base and 8 bases, there was a span of 11 bases. There are 13 residues in the CDR3. The CDR3 spells CASSLGPKRGYTF. For the CDR3, the DNA is TGTGCCAGCAGTTTAGGCCCCAAGAGGGGCTACACCTTC.

The chain uses TRBV19 and TRBJ1-2; D unresolved. The CDR3 contains 14 residues. Germline V lookup: CDR1 LNHDA, CDR2 SQIVND (reference sequence). Deletions cut 0 bases from V and 7 bases from J, with 12 bases between. CDR3 in DNA: TGTGCCAGTAGTATAGAGGGCAGTCGAAGTGGCTACACCTTC. Protein sequence: CASSIEGSRSGYTF. Full variable domain (outside the CDR3, taken from reference TRBV19 and TRBJ1-2): DGGITQSPKYLFRKEGQNVTLSCEQNLNHDAMYWYRQDPGQGLRLIYYSQIVNDFQKGDIAEGYSVSREKKESFPLTVTSAQKNPTAFYLCASSIEGSRSGYTFGSGTRLTVV.

J is TRBJ1-5 and V is TRBV7-8, with D perhaps TRBD1 (6 bases). CDR1 and CDR2 from the germline V gene are SGHVS and FQNEAQ. V lost 5 bases, J lost 6 bases, and 11 bases lay in between. This CDR3 spans 13 amino acids. CDR3 amino acids: CASSKSGVQPQHF. CDR3 DNA sequence: TGTGCCAGCAGCAAATCAGGGGTTCAGCCCCAGCATTTT.

V usage is TRBV7-9 and J usage is TRBJ2-7, with 8 bases matching TRBD1. Per germline, CDR1 SEHNR and CDR2 FQNEAQ (reference sequence). Losses at the gene ends were 4 bases for V and 3 bases for J; bases not matched to a gene: 5. CDR3 length equals 14 residues. DNA for the CDR3: TGTGCCAGCAGCTGGGACAGGAAAAACTACGAGCAGTACTTC. Translating it yields CASSWDRKNYEQYF.

The chain's CDR3 is CASRRAGQGAYEQYF. The CDR3, as DNA: TGTGCCAGCAGAAGAGCGGGACAAGGTGCCTACGAGCAGTACTTC. This chain uses TRBV6-5 with TRBJ2-7, with TRBD2 as a possible D gene (7 bases). Germline CDR1 reads MNHEY; CDR2 reads SVGAGI. With 6 bases removed from V and 2 bases from J, the gap between germline ends came to 17 bases. This CDR3 has 15 amino acids.

The V call is TRBV27, the J call TRBJ1-5; 8 bases agree with TRBD1. CDR3 length: 15 residues. V shed 3 bases, J shed 4 bases, and the junction held 5 bases outside the gene matches. CDR1 MNHEY and CDR2 SMNVEV come from the germline V gene (reference sequence). The CDR3 bases are TGTGCCAGCAGTTTCCAGGGGGCCGGTAATCAGCCCCAGCATTTT. Translation: CASSFQGAGNQPQHF.

The V gene is TRBV5-1, the J gene TRBJ2-1, with 12 bases lining up with TRBD2. CDR1 SGHRS and CDR2 YFSETQ come from the germline V gene. The length of the CDR3 is 16 residues. Trimming removed 4 bases from V and 6 bases from J; junction bases left unmatched: 8. The chain's CDR3 is CASSAGLAGRSNEQFF. The CDR3 nucleotides are TGCGCCAGCAGCGCGGGACTAGCGGGCCGCTCCAATGAGCAGTTCTTC.

The genes are TRBV19 and TRBJ2-5, with D possibly being TRBD2 (6 bases). V gave up 2 bases and J gave up 0 bases, with 13 bases separating them. CDR1 is LNHDA and CDR2 is SQIVND in the germline V gene (reference sequence). The CDR3 contains 16 residues. The CDR3 loop reads CASSIMGGAYQETQYF. The CDR3 nucleotides are TGTGCCAGTAGTATAATGGGCGGGGCGTACCAAGAGACCCAGTACTTC.

V is TRBV24-1 and J is TRBJ2-2; possibly TRBD2 for D (6 bases). Germline V CDR1 and CDR2: KGHDR, SFDVKD. Between the trimmed V and J ends, which lost 7 bases and 6 bases, there was a span of 20 bases. CDR3 length: 16 amino acids. Here the CDR3 reads CATSHPTRGAPGELFF. DNA of the CDR3: TGTGCCACCAGCCACCCGACGCGCGGGGCCCCCGGGGAGCTGTTTTTT.